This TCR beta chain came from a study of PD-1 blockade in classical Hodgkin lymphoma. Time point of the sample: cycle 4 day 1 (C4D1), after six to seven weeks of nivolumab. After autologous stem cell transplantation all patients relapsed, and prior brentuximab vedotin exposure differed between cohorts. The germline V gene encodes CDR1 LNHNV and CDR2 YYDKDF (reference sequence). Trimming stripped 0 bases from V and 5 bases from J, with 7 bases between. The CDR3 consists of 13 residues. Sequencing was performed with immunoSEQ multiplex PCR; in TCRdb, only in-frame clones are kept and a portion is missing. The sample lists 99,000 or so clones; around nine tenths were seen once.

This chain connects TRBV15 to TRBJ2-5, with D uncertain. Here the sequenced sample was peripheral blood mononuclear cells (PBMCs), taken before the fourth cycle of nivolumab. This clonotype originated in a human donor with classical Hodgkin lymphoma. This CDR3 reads CATSRDGRETQYF. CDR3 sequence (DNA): TGTGCCACCAGCAGAGATGGGCGGGAGACCCAGTACTTC. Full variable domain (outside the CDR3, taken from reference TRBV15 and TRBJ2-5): DAMVIQNPRYQVTQFGKPVTLSCSQTLNHNVMYWYQQKSSQAPKLLFHYYDKDFNNEADTPDNFQSRRPNTSFCFLDIRSPGLGDTAMYLCATSRDGRETQYFGPGTRLLVL.